The rows below give T cell receptor beta chains drawn from one sample of a study of vaccination and CD4 T cells after COVID-19. What these receptors recognize is not known. TCRdb reprocessed the PCR reads with MiXCR, giving one entry per CDR3 protein. The data contain 5,000 or so distinct CDR3 sequences, approximately 39% of them singletons. Material: CD4+ T cells from blood, cultured in vitro. Source of these receptors: a human donor in good health. Both conserved end residues are part of each CDR3. The D gene is left open where the match is weak. Only some rows state a clone size, as once, few, many or a class for expanded clones.

cdr3_nt cdr3_aa j_call clone_size v_call d_call
TGCGCCAGCAGTGGACAGGGGTTTGAAGCTTTCTTT CASSGQGFEAFF TRBJ1-1 few TRBV10-2 TRBD1
TGTGCCAGCAGTTGGACAGGAATCTCTGGAAACACCATATATTTT CASSWTGISGNTIYF TRBJ1-3 NA TRBV6-5 TRBD1
TGTGCCAGCAGTGACCGGTCAGATGGCTACACCTTC CASSDRSDGYTF TRBJ1-2 NA TRBV6-1 NA
TGTGCCAGCAGCTTAAGTGCGGGATACAATGGCTACACCTTC CASSLSAGYNGYTF TRBJ1-2 NA TRBV7-9 NA
TGTGCCAGCAGTTACCCGGCGACAGGGACTAACTATGGCTACACCTTC CASSYPATGTNYGYTF TRBJ1-2 few TRBV6-2/TRBV6-3 TRBD1
TGCGCCAGCAGTTGGGGGGCGAACAATGAGCAGTTCTTC CASSWGANNEQFF TRBJ2-1 once TRBV10-1 NA
TGTGCCAGTAGTATTGTACAGGGCGGGCAGCCCCAGCATTTT CASSIVQGGQPQHF TRBJ1-5 few TRBV19 NA
TGCAGTGCCAGCCGGGACAGGCTAAATTCACCCCTCCACTTT CSASRDRLNSPLHF TRBJ1-6 few TRBV20-1 TRBD1
TGTGCCAGCAGTTTGACGGTTGGTGAAGCTTTCTTT CASSLTVGEAFF TRBJ1-1 once TRBV12-3/TRBV12-4 NA
TGTGCCAGCAGTGAAGGGGGGGGGGACACCGGGGAGCTGTTTTTT CASSEGGGDTGELFF TRBJ2-2 NA TRBV2 TRBD2
TGTGCCAGCAGTCGACAGGGCGGGGAAAAACTGTTTTTT CASSRQGGEKLFF TRBJ1-4 NA TRBV6-1 TRBD1
TGTGCCAGCAGCAAGACTAGCGGGGGTCATTACAATGAGCAGTTCTTC CASSKTSGGHYNEQFF TRBJ2-1 few TRBV7-9 TRBD2
TGTGCCAGCAGTTACGACTGGGGGGATCGCGAGCAGTACTTC CASSYDWGDREQYF TRBJ2-7 NA TRBV6-5 NA
TGCAGTGCCCCCCGACTGGGGATAACAGATACGCAGTATTTT CSAPRLGITDTQYF TRBJ2-3 few TRBV20-1 NA
TGTGCCAGCAGCTTAGGGGCACAGGGCCCACAAGGCACCCAGCATTTT CASSLGAQGPQGTQHF TRBJ1-5 few TRBV7-2 NA
TGTGCCAGCAGTTTTGGCGGGGTCGAGACCCAGTACTTC CASSFGGVETQYF TRBJ2-5 few TRBV27 NA
TGCAGTGTTCAACTAGCGGGGGGGTACAATGAGCAGTTCTTC CSVQLAGGYNEQFF TRBJ2-1 NA TRBV20-1 TRBD2
TGTGCCAGCAACGACACGCTGGGACCGAAAATGGCACCCCTCCACTTT CASNDTLGPKMAPLHF TRBJ1-6 few TRBV12-3/TRBV12-4 NA